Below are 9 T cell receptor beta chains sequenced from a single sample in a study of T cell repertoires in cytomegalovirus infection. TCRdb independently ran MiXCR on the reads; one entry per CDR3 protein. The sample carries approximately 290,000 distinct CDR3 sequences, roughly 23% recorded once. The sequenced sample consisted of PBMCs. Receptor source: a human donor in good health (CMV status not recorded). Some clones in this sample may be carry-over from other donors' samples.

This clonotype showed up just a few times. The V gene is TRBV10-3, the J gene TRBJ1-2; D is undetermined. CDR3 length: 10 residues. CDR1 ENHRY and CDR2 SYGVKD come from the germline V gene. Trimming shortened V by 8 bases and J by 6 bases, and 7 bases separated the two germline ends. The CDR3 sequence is CAIYGNGYTF. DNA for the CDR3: TGTGCCATCTATGGCAATGGCTACACCTTC.

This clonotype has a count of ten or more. The CDR3 protein is CASSLSEGYEQYF. CDR3 in DNA: TGTGCCAGCAGCTTAAGTGAGGGGTACGAGCAGTACTTC. V is TRBV7-3 and J is TRBJ2-7; the D call may be TRBD1 or TRBD2 (5 bases each). Germline-derived CDR1 and CDR2 are SGHTA and FQGTGA. V was trimmed by 1 base and J by 4 bases, leaving 8 bases between them. This CDR3 is 13 amino acids long.

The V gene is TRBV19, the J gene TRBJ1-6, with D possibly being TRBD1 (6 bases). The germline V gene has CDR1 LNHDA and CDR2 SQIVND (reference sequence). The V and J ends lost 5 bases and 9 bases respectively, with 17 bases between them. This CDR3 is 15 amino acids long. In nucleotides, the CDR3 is TGTGCCAGTAGTCTGTCCGGGACAACGCGTTCACCCCTCCACTTT. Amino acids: CASSLSGTTRSPLHF. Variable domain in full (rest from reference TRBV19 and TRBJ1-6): DGGITQSPKYLFRKEGQNVTLSCEQNLNHDAMYWYRQDPGQGLRLIYYSQIVNDFQKGDIAEGYSVSREKKESFPLTVTSAQKNPTAFYLCASSLSGTTRSPLHFGNGTRLTVT.

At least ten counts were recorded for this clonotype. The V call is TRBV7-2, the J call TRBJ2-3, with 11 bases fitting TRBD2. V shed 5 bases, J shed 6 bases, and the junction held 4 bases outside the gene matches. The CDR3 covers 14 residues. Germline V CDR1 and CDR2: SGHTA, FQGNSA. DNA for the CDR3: TGTGCCAGCAGCCCGGGACTAGCGGCGGATACGCAGTATTTT. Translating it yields CASSPGLAADTQYF.

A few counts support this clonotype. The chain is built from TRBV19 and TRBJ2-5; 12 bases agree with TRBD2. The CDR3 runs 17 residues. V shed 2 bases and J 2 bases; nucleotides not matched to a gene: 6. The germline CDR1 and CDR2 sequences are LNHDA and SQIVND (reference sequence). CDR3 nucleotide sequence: TGTGCCAGTAGTATAAGTCGCGGACTAGCGGGACAAGAGACCCAGTACTTC. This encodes CASSISRGLAGQETQYF.

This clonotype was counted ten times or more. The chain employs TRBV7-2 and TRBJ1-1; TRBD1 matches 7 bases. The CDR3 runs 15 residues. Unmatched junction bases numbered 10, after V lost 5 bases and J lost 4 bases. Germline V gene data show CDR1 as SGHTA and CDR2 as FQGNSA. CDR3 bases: TGTGCCAGCAGCGCTCCAGGGGGTGCCTCCACTGAAGCTTTCTTT. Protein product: CASSAPGGASTEAFF.

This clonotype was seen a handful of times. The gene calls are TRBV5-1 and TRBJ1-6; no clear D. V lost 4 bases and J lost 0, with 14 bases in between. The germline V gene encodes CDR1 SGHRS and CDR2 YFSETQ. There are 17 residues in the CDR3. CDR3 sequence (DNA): TGCGCCAGCAGCATGCTTTCAGGCAGCTCCTATAATTCACCCCTCCACTTT. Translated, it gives CASSMLSGSSYNSPLHF.

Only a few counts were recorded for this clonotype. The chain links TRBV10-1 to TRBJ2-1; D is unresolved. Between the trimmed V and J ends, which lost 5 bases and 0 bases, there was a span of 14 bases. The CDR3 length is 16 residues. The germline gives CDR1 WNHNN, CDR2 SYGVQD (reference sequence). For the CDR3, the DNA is TGCGCCAGCAGTTCGAACACCCGGAGCTCCTACAATGAGCAGTTCTTC. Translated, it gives CASSSNTRSSYNEQFF.

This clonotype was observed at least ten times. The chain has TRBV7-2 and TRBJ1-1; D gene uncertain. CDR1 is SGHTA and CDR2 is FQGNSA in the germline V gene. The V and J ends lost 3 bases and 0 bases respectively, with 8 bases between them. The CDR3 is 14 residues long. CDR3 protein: CASSFGSLNTEAFF. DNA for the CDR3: TGTGCCAGCAGCTTTGGCAGTTTGAACACTGAAGCTTTCTTT.